The 17 T cell receptor beta chains below all came from one sample that was sequenced in a study of T cell responses to AZD1222 COVID-19 vaccine (dated by TCRdb to the early 2020s). Libraries were constructed by the immunoSEQ multiplex PCR assay. In its TCRdb copy, this immuneACCESS table keeps in-frame sequences only and misses some clones. Where compared with another copy, unresolved V genes explain less than half of these, and the others have no known cause. The sample table holds 150,000 to 200,000 clones, of which roughly 90% were seen once. The top ten constitute less than 1.5% of the sample. The time point tag for this specimen amounts to: about 28 days (+/-7) after the second vaccine dose. This specimen consisted of peripheral blood, obtained 28 days after the second AZD1222 dose. The receptors derive from an adult who received the AZD1222 COVID-19 vaccine.

The chain joins TRBV29-1 to TRBJ1-2, with 9 positions matching TRBD1. The CDR3 runs 13 residues. Germline CDR1 and CDR2: SQVTM and ANQGSEA. With V trimmed by 7 bases and J by 8 bases, 11 bases remained unmatched. CDR3 protein: CSAEAGTGWGYTF. CDR3 nucleotides: TGCAGCGCCGAAGCTGGGACAGGGTGGGGCTACACCTTC.

This chain connects TRBV6-2 or TRBV6-3 to TRBJ1-1, with D maybe TRBD1 (6 bases). Deletions cut 2 bases from V and 3 bases from J, with 16 bases between. From germline, CDR1 is MNHEY and CDR2 SVGEGT. The CDR3 covers 16 residues. This chain's CDR3 is CASSYPQGRVDTEAFF. CDR3 DNA: TGTGCCAGCAGTTACCCTCAGGGGAGGGTCGACACTGAAGCTTTCTTT.

The chain carries TRBV5-4 and TRBJ1-1; unclear D gene. The CDR3 spans 12 residues. Germline V gene sequence: CDR1 SGHNT, CDR2 YYREEE (reference sequence). The V gene lost 2 bases and the J gene lost 5 bases, with 7 bases spanning the gap. CDR3 in DNA: TGTGCCAGCAGCTTAGGCCAGACTGAAGCTTTCTTT. It codes for CASSLGQTEAFF.

V and J are TRBV12-3 or TRBV12-4 and TRBJ1-1; possible D gene TRBD1, 6 bases. This CDR3 contains 13 residues. Trimming stripped 4 bases from V and 11 bases from J, with 17 bases between. CDR3 DNA: TGTGCCAGCAGTTCAACAGGGATCGGGGGCGCTTTCTTT. This codes for CASSSTGIGGAFF.

Ten or more counts support this clone. The J gene is TRBJ2-1, the V gene TRBV3-1 (or the pseudogene TRBV3-2); unclear D gene. CDR3 length: 13 amino acids. With 0 bases removed from V and 12 bases from J, the gap between germline ends came to 12 bases. Germline V gene lookup returns CDR1 LGHDT and CDR2 YNNKEL (reference sequence). CDR3 region: CASSQDASRVQFF. The CDR3 coding sequence is TGTGCCAGCAGCCAAGATGCGTCTAGGGTGCAGTTCTTC.

This chain uses TRBV27 with TRBJ2-1, with 13 nucleotides matching TRBD2. Germline CDR1 reads MNHEY; CDR2 reads SMNVEV (reference sequence). The CDR3 totals 19 residues. V was pared by 4 bases and J by 4 bases, with 13 bases of the junction left unmatched. CDR3 DNA sequence: TGTGCCAGCAGTTCGGGACTAGCGGGACCTCGGGTTGGGTACAATGAGCAGTTCTTC. Protein: CASSSGLAGPRVGYNEQFF.

This clone occurred once. The genes are TRBV2 and TRBJ2-3, with D maybe TRBD2 (6 bases). Trimming cost V 4 bases and J 3 bases, with 14 bases left between them. The CDR3 has 15 residues. Germline CDR1 and CDR2: SNHLY and FYNNEI. The chain's CDR3 is CASSAGLATTDTQYF. For the CDR3, the DNA is TGTGCCAGCAGTGCAGGCCTAGCGACTACAGATACGCAGTATTTT.

The V and J genes are TRBV7-2 and TRBJ1-2; D remains unclear. The germline CDR1 and CDR2 sequences are SGHTA and FQGNSA. The length of the CDR3 is 14 residues. V lost 4 bases and J lost 2, with 11 bases in between. The CDR3 nucleotides read TGTGCCAGCAGCTACCGGGGAAAGAACTATGGCTACACCTTC. Translation: CASSYRGKNYGYTF.

Only one count was recorded for this clone. The chain is built from TRBV11-2 and TRBJ2-3, with 10 positions matching TRBD1. The V segment lost 5 bases and the J segment 2 bases; nucleotides outside the gene matches: 13. The germline CDR1 and CDR2 sequences are SGHAT and FQNNGV. The CDR3 has 18 amino acids. The CDR3 DNA sequence: TGTGCCAGCAGCAACCCGGGACAGGGGTCCCCTTTCACAGATACGCAGTATTTT. This codes for CASSNPGQGSPFTDTQYF.

The gene calls are TRBV24-1 and TRBJ1-1; D is uncertain. V was pared by 3 bases and J by 3 bases, with 16 bases between. From germline, CDR1 is KGHDR and CDR2 SFDVKD. The CDR3 totals 16 residues. CDR3 region: CATSDQGEEGYTEAFF. CDR3 nucleotides: TGTGCCACCAGTGATCAAGGAGAGGAGGGCTACACTGAAGCTTTCTTT.

The genes are TRBV7-9 and TRBJ1-6, with D tentatively TRBD1 (6 bases). Trimming removed 5 bases from V and 10 bases from J, with 12 bases in between. CDR1 and CDR2 (germline): SEHNR, FQNEAQ (reference sequence). CDR3 size: 13 residues. The CDR3 here is CASSPTGGSPLHF. The CDR3 nucleotides read TGTGCCAGCAGCCCGACAGGAGGATCACCCCTCCACTTT.

This chain links TRBV18 with TRBJ2-1; 10 positions agree with TRBD1. V shed 3 bases and J 10 bases; nucleotides not matched to a gene: 18. CDR1 and CDR2 from the germline V gene are KGHSH and LQKENI. The CDR3 extends over 18 amino acids. Written as DNA, the CDR3 is TGTGCCAGCTCACCTTTCGCCTTCGGGGACAGGGGATTGTTGGAGCAGTTCTTC. Its translation: CASSPFAFGDRGLLEQFF. Full variable domain (rest looked up from reference TRBV18 and TRBJ2-1): NAGVMQNPRHLVRRRGQEARLRCSPMKGHSHVYWYRQLPEEGLKFMVYLQKENIIDESGMPKERFSAEFPKEGPSILRIQQVVRGDSAAYFCASSPFAFGDRGLLEQFFGPGTRLTVL.

The rearrangement uses TRBV5-6 and TRBJ1-2; 7 bases agree with TRBD1. Germline-derived CDR1 and CDR2 are SGHDT and YYEEEE. CDR3 size: 14 residues. After removal of 0 bases from V and 8 bases from J, the junction contained 7 bases not matched to a gene. This CDR3 reads CASSLAGGGGGYTF. Here the CDR3 DNA reads TGTGCCAGCAGCTTGGCCGGAGGAGGGGGCGGCTACACCTTC.

This clone occurred once. J is TRBJ2-5 and V is TRBV7-2; D is unclear. The CDR3 length is 15 residues. The V end lost 1 base, the J end lost 0 bases, and 9 bases lay between the germline ends. Germline CDR1 SGHTA, CDR2 FQGNSA. The CDR3 loop reads CASSLGAAYQETQYF. The DNA of the CDR3 is TGTGCCAGCAGCTTAGGGGCGGCCTACCAAGAGACCCAGTACTTC. Looking up the rest from reference TRBV7-2 and TRBJ2-5 gives the full variable domain: GAGVSQSPSNKVTEKGKDVELRCDPISGHTALYWYRQSLGQGLEFLIYFQGNSAPDKSGLPSDRFSAERTGGSVSTLTIQRTQQEDSAVYLCASSLGAAYQETQYFGPGTRLLVL.

The chain is built from TRBV5-8 and TRBJ1-5, with D unclear. V lost 6 bases, J lost 3 bases, and 13 bases lay in between. CDR1 and CDR2 (germline): SGHTS, YDEGEE. The CDR3 spans 14 residues. The CDR3 protein is CASTKPLDNQPQHF. The CDR3 DNA is TGTGCCAGCACCAAGCCCCTAGACAATCAGCCCCAGCATTTT.

The chain carries TRBV7-9 and TRBJ2-1; 12 nucleotides agree with TRBD1. Germline V gives CDR1 SEHNR, CDR2 FQNEAQ (reference sequence). V shed 3 bases, J shed 9 bases, and the junction held 9 bases outside the gene matches. This CDR3 region has 16 residues. The CDR3 loop is CASSLSGTGGGGEQFF. CDR3 coding DNA: TGTGCCAGCAGCTTGAGCGGGACAGGGGGCGGAGGTGAGCAGTTCTTC.

The gene calls are TRBV6-2 or TRBV6-3 and TRBJ1-1; unclear D gene. Trimming pared 6 bases from V and 4 bases from J, leaving 21 bases between. Germline values: CDR1 MNHEY, CDR2 SVGEGT. The CDR3 runs to 16 residues. The CDR3 sequence is CASSHGVSYHGTEAFF. DNA for the CDR3: TGTGCCAGCAGCCACGGAGTCTCCTACCACGGCACTGAAGCTTTCTTT.